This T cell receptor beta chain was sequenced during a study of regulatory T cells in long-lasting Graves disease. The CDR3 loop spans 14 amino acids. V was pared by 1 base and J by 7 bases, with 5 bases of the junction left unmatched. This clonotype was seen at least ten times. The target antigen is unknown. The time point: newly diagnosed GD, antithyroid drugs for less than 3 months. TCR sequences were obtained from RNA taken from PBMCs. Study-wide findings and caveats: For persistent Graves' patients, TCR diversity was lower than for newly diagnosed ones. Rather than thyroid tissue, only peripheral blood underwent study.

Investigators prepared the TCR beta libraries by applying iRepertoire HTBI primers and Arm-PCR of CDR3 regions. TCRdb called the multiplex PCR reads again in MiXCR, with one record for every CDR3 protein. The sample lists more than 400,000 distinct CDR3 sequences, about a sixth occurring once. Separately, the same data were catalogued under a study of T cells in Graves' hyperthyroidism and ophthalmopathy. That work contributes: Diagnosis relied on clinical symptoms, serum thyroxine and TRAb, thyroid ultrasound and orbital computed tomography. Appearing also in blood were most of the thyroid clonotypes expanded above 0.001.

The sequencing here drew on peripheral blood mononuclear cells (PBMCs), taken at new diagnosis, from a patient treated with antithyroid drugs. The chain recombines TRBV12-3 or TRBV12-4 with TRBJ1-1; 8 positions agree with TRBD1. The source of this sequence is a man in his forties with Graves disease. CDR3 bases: TGTGCCAGCAGTTTAGTCAGGGGGCATGGTGAAGCTTTCTTT. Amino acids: CASSLVRGHGEAFF.